The subject of this entry is one T cell receptor beta chain. This entry is derived from a study of chemoradiotherapy in HPV16-positive cancers. TCRdb's copy holds only in-frame clones and misses some; the assay was immunoSEQ multiplex PCR. Of over 10,000 clones in the sample, approximately 85% were seen once. The length of the CDR3 is 15 residues. The ends were cut back, 0 bases at V and 4 bases at J, with 13 bases in the middle. CDR1 and CDR2 (germline): SGHRS, YFSETQ. Sequenced here: blood, sampled from a patient who underwent chemoradiotherapy. V and J are TRBV5-1 and TRBJ1-2; D gene uncertain. This sequence was found in a human donor with HPV-associated anogenital cancer. The DNA for the CDR3 is TGCGCCAGCAGCTTGGCCAGTAGAACACTCTATGGCTACACCTTC. Translated, it gives CASSLASRTLYGYTF.